What follows are 2 T cell receptor beta chains derived from one specimen sequenced in a study of OX40 agonist ivuxolimab in advanced cancers. Method: immunoSEQ multiplex PCR; TCRdb's copy keeps in-frame clones and lacks some. The table records about 78,000 clones, 92% of them present only once. This specimen consisted of CD4+ or CD8+ T cells sorted from blood, obtained in a trial of the OX40 agonist ivuxolimab. Source of these receptors: an adult with an advanced solid tumor such as melanoma, head and neck, liver or kidney cancer.

The J gene is TRBJ2-5, the V gene TRBV29-1; perhaps D is TRBD1 or TRBD2 (6 bases each). Germline V gene data show CDR1 as SQVTM and CDR2 as ANQGSEA. This CDR3 has 13 amino acids. Deletions cut 6 bases from V and 5 bases from J, with 16 bases between. CDR3 DNA sequence: TGCAGCGTGGGTATGACTAGGGGGGAGACCCAGTACTTC. This encodes CSVGMTRGETQYF.

The gene calls are TRBV2 and TRBJ1-1; 8 positions match TRBD1. The trim removed 6 bases at V and 0 bases at J, leaving 0 bases unmatched. The germline V gene has CDR1 SNHLY and CDR2 FYNNEI. CDR3 size: 13 residues. The CDR3 DNA reads TGTGCCAGCAGGACAGGGGTGAACACTGAAGCTTTCTTT. The encoded protein is CASRTGVNTEAFF.